Each of the 16 T cell receptor beta chains below was sequenced from the same sample in a study of cytomegalovirus exposure and HLA in healthy donors. Both 60 Vbeta primers and 13 Jbeta primers went into the PCR. Some clones are missing from TCRdb's copy, which holds only in-frame ones; the method was immunoSEQ multiplex PCR. Found here are 130,000 to 150,000 clones, 60% to 85% of them singletons; the top ten hold around 1.3%. The sequenced sample consisted of PBMCs. These receptors originate from a male donor in good health and CMV-seropositive.

The sample holds a few counts of this clone. V usage is TRBV21-1 and J usage is TRBJ1-5; the table's D call, TRBD1, has no DNA check behind it. TRBV21-1 is described as a pseudogene. The CDR3 has 13 residues. CDR3 sequence (DNA): TGTGCCAGCAGCAAATTAGTACGGACAGATGGAAATTTT. It yields the protein CASSKLVRTDGNF.

About this clone itself: At one of its ends the junction is not consistent with the germline gene, which may arise from a read error. The rearrangement uses TRBV5-6 and TRBJ2-2, with 8 positions matching TRBD1. This CDR3 spans 15 amino acids. The germline gives CDR1 SGHDT, CDR2 YYEEEE. CDR3: CASRLGRTGTGELFF. CDR3 nucleotide sequence: TGTGCCAGCAGATTGGGACGGACAGGGACCGGGGAGCTGTTTTTT.

This clone has more than one count but fewer than ten. The rearrangement uses TRBV6-6 and TRBJ1-2; D perhaps matches TRBD1 (5 bases). CDR3 length: 13 amino acids. Trimming removed 6 bases at V and 2 bases at J, with 10 bases between. CDR1 MNHNY and CDR2 SVGAGI come from the germline V gene (reference sequence). In DNA form, the CDR3 reads TGTGCCAGCAGACCAGGGAAAAACTATGGCTACACCTTC. Residues: CASRPGKNYGYTF.

The table lists this clone with a count of one. The chain carries TRBV19 and TRBJ1-6, with D possibly matching TRBD1 (5 bases). The CDR3 spans 13 residues. Germline lookup yields CDR1 LNHDA and CDR2 SQIVND (reference sequence). V shed 9 bases and J shed 6 bases, with 12 bases lying between them. CDR3 bases: TGTGCCAGCCTCGGAGGGGTTAATTCACCCCTCCACTTT. Encoded protein: CASLGGVNSPLHF. The full variable domain, completed using reference TRBV19 and TRBJ1-6, is DGGITQSPKYLFRKEGQNVTLSCEQNLNHDAMYWYRQDPGQGLRLIYYSQIVNDFQKGDIAEGYSVSREKKESFPLTVTSAQKNPTAFYLCASLGGVNSPLHFGNGTRLTVT.

The chain employs TRBV28 and TRBJ1-5, with 8 bases matching TRBD1. Trimming at V came to 5 bases and at J to 0 bases, leaving 3 bases not matched to a gene. CDR3 size: 15 residues. The germline gives CDR1 MDHEN, CDR2 SYDVKM. CDR3 in amino acids: CASSLDRASNQPQHF. DNA of the CDR3: TGTGCCAGCAGTCTGGACAGGGCTAGCAATCAGCCCCAGCATTTT.

The CDR3 loop is CASSMASRGRGGYTF. As DNA, the CDR3 is TGTGCCAGTAGTATGGCTAGCAGGGGCCGGGGTGGCTACACCTTC. The rearrangement uses TRBV19 and TRBJ1-2; maybe TRBD1 (6 bases). The V and J ends lost 3 bases and 7 bases respectively, with 18 bases between them. CDR1 is LNHDA, CDR2 SQIVND, per germline (reference sequence). There are 15 residues in the CDR3.

The chain is built from TRBV28 and TRBJ1-3, with TRBD1 matching over 8 bases. CDR1 and CDR2 from the germline V gene are MDHEN and SYDVKM. The trim removed 5 bases at V and 0 bases at J, leaving 3 bases unmatched. There are 15 residues in the CDR3. DNA of the CDR3: TGTGCCAGCAGTGAGGGACAGGTCTCTGGAAACACCATATATTTT. Residues: CASSEGQVSGNTIYF.

The genes are TRBV27 and TRBJ2-1, with 7 bases lining up with TRBD1. CDR3 size: 18 residues. The trim removed 0 bases at V and 3 bases at J, leaving 11 bases unmatched. Germline loops: CDR1 MNHEY, CDR2 SMNVEV (reference sequence). The CDR3 protein is CASSLSGLGTENYNEQFF. The CDR3 coding sequence is TGTGCCAGCAGTTTATCAGGGTTGGGGACAGAAAACTACAATGAGCAGTTCTTC.

The V and J genes are TRBV7-2 and TRBJ1-2, with TRBD1 matching 7 bases. V dropped 5 bases and J dropped 6; count of bases not matched to a gene: 9. CDR1 SGHTA and CDR2 FQGNSA come from the germline V gene. The CDR3 runs to 14 residues. Here the CDR3 reads CASSPFYTGDGYTF. CDR3 nucleotides: TGTGCCAGCAGCCCCTTTTATACAGGGGATGGCTACACCTTC.

V and J are TRBV19 and TRBJ1-1; 7 nucleotides line up with TRBD1. With V trimmed by 11 bases and J by 5 bases, 8 bases remained unmatched. CDR3 size: 12 residues. The germline V gene has CDR1 LNHDA and CDR2 SQIVND (reference sequence). CDR3 bases: TGTGCCGTGGGGCCAGGGGGAACTGAAGCTTTCTTT. It specifies CAVGPGGTEAFF.

The J gene is TRBJ1-4, the V gene TRBV6-1; the match to TRBD1 covers 8 bases. CDR3 length equals 15 residues. Germline V gene lookup returns CDR1 MNHNS and CDR2 SASEGT. The V and J ends lost 6 bases and 1 base, in that order; junction bases with no gene match: 4. In nucleotides, the CDR3 is TGTGCCAGCAGCGTAACAGGGGGAACTAATGAAAAACTGTTTTTT. It yields the protein CASSVTGGTNEKLFF.

The rearrangement joins TRBV7-6 to TRBJ2-1; 12 nucleotides line up with TRBD2. This CDR3 contains 15 residues. CDR1 and CDR2 (germline): SGHVS, FNYEAQ. V dropped 6 bases and J dropped 6; count of bases not matched to a gene: 6. In nucleotides, the CDR3 is TGTGCCAGCAGTCGACTAGCGGGAGTGAGCAATGAGCAGTTCTTC. Translating gives CASSRLAGVSNEQFF.

This chain joins TRBV11-2 and TRBJ2-7; TRBD2 might be the D (6 bases). CDR3 size: 14 residues. Germline CDR1 SGHAT, CDR2 FQNNGV. The ends were cut back, 7 bases at V and 1 base at J, with 14 bases in the middle. CDR3 residues: CASNFGGDSYEQYF. DNA of the CDR3: TGTGCCAGCAACTTCGGAGGGGATTCCTACGAGCAGTACTTC.

This CDR3 reads CASSLAGNRGRTEQYF. The CDR3 coding sequence is TGTGCCAGCAGCTTGGCCGGAAACAGGGGGCGAACCGAGCAGTACTTC. The rearrangement joins TRBV5-6 to TRBJ2-7, with 9 bases that match TRBD1. J lost 6 bases, V lost 0 bases, and 10 bases had no gene match. The CDR3 contains 16 residues. Germline CDR1 and CDR2: SGHDT and YYEEEE.

Only one count was recorded for this clone. This rearrangement joins TRBV9 to TRBJ1-2; D possibly corresponds to TRBD1 (5 bases). V gave up 0 bases and J gave up 4 bases, with 10 bases separating them. This CDR3 comprises 14 residues. Per the germline V gene, CDR1 is SGDLS and CDR2 is YYNGEE. Here the CDR3 reads CASSVGTGGYGYTF. CDR3 in DNA: TGTGCCAGCAGCGTAGGAACAGGCGGCTATGGCTACACCTTC.

V and J are TRBV2 and TRBJ2-3, with 7 bases lining up with TRBD2. Losses at the gene ends were 1 base for V and 3 bases for J; bases not matched to a gene: 4. The CDR3 runs 15 residues. The V gene's germline CDR1 is SNHLY and CDR2 FYNNEI. CDR3 sequence (DNA): TGTGCCAGCAGTGAAGATGGGGGGGAGACAGATACGCAGTATTTT. Amino acid sequence: CASSEDGGETDTQYF. The whole variable domain, filled in from reference TRBV2 and TRBJ2-3, reads EPEVTQTPSHQVTQMGQEVILRCVPISNHLYFYWYRQILGQKVEFLVSFYNNEISEKSEIFDDQFSVERPDGSNFTLKIRSTKLEDSAMYFCASSEDGGETDTQYFGPGTRLTVL.